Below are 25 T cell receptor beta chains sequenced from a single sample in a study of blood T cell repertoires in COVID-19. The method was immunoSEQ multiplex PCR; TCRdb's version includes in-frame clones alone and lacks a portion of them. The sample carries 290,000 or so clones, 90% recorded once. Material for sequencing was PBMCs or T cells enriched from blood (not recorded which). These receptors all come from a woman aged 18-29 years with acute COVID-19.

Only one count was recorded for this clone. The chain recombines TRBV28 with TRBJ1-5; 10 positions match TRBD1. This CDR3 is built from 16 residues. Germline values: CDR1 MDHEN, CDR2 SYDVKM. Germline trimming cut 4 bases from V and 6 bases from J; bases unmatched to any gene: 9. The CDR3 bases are TGTGCCAGCAGTTCCCCGGGACAGGGGTTGCGTCAGCCCCAGCATTTT. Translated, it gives CASSSPGQGLRQPQHF.

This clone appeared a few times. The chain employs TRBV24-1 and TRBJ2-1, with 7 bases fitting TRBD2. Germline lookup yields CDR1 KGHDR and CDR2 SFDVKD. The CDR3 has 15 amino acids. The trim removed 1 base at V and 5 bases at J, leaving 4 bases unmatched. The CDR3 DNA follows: TGTGCCACCAGTGATTTTACTAGCGCAGACAATGAGCAGTTCTTC. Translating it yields CATSDFTSADNEQFF.

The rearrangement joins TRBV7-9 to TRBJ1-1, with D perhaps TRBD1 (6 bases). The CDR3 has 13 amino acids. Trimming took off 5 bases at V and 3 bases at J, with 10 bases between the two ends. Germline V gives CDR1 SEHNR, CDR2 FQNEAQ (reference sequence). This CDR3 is CASSQQGYTEAFF. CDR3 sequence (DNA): TGTGCCAGCAGCCAGCAGGGGTACACTGAAGCTTTCTTT.

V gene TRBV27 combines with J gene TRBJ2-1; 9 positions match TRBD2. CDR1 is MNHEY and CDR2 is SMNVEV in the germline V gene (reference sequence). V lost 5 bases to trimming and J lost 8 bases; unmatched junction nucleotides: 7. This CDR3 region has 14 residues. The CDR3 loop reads CASSHSGRSYEQFF. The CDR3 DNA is TGTGCCAGCAGTCACAGCGGGAGGTCATATGAGCAGTTCTTC.

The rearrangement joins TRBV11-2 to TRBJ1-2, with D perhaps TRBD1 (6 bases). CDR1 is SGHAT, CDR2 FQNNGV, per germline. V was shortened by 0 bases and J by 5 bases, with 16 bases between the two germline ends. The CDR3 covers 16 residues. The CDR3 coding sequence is TGTGCCAGCAGCTTAGATCTCAGGGGCTCGGGGTATGGCTACACCTTC. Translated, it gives CASSLDLRGSGYGYTF.

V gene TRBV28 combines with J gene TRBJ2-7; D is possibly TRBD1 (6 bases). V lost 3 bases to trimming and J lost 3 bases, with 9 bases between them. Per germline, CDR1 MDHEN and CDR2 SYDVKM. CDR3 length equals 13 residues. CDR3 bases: TGTGCCAGCAGTTTGACACAGGGCTACGAGCAGTACTTC. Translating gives CASSLTQGYEQYF.

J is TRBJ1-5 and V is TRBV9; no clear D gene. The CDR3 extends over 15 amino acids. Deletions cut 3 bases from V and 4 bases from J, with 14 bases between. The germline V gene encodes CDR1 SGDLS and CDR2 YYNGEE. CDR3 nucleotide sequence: TGTGCCAGCAGCGAAGGACCAGGCGGGAATCAGCCCCAGCATTTT. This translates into CASSEGPGGNQPQHF.

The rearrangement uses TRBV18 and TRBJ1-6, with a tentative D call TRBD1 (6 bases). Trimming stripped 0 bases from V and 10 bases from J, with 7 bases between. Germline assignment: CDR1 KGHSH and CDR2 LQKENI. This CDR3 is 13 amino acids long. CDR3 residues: CASSPPGGSPLHF. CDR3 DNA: TGTGCCAGCTCACCACCTGGGGGCTCACCCCTCCACTTT.

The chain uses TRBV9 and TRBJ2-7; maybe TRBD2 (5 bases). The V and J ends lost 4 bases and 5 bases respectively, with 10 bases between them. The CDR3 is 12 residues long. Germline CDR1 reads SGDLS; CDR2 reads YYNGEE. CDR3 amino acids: CASSSAGDEQYF. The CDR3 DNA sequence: TGTGCCAGCAGCTCCGCCGGGGACGAGCAGTACTTC.

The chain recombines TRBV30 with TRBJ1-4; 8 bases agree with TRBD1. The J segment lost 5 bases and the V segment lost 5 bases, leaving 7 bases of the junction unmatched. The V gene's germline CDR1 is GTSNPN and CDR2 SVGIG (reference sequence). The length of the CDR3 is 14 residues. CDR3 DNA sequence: TGTGCCTGGCAGGGACAGGCCTTAAATGAAAAACTGTTTTTT. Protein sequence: CAWQGQALNEKLFF. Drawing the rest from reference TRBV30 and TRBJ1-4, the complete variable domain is SQTIHQWPATLVQPVGSPLSLECTVEGTSNPNLYWYRQAAGRGLQLLFYSVGIGQISSEVPQNLSASRPQDRQFILSSKKLLLSDSGFYLCAWQGQALNEKLFFGSGTQLSVL.

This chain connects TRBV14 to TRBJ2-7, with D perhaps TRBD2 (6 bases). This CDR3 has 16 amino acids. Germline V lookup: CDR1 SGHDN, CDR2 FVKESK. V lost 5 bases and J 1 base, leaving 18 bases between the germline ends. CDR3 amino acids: CASSKDILAASYEQYF. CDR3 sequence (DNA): TGTGCCAGCAGCAAGGATATACTAGCCGCATCCTACGAGCAGTACTTC.

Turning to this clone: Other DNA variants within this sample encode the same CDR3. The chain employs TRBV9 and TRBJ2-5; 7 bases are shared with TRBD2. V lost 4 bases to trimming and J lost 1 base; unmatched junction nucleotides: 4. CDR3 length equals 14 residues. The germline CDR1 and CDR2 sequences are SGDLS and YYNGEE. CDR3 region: CASSPGTIQETQYF. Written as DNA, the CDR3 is TGTGCCAGCAGCCCAGGGACTATCCAAGAGACCCAGTACTTC.

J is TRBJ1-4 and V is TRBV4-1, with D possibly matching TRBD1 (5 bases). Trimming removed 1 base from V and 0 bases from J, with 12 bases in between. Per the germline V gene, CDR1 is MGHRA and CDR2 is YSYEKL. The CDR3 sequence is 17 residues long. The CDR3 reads CASSQGGVGATNEKLFF. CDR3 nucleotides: TGCGCCAGCAGCCAAGGCGGGGTAGGGGCAACTAATGAAAAACTGTTTTTT.

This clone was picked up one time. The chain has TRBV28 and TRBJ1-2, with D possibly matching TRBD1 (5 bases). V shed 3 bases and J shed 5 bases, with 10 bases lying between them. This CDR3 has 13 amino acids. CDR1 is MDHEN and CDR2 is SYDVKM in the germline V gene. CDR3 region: CASSLKGLYGYTF. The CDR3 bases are TGTGCCAGCAGTTTGAAGGGGCTATATGGCTACACCTTC.

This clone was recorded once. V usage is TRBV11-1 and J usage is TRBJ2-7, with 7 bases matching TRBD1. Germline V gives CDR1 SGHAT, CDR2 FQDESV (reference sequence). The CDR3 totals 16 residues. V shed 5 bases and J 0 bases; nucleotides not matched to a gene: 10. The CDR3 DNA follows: TGTGCCAGCAGCACACCGGGACAGAGGAGCTCCTACGAGCAGTACTTC. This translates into CASSTPGQRSSYEQYF.

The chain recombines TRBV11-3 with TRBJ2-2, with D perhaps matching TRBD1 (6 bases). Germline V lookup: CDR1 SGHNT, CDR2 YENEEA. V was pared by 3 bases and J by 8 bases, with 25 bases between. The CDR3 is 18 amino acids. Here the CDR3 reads CASSLGVNPGRGAGELFF. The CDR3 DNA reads TGTGCCAGCAGCTTGGGGGTCAACCCAGGCAGGGGAGCGGGGGAGCTGTTTTTT. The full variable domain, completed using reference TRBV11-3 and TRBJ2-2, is EAGVVQSPRYKIIEKKQPVAFWCNPISGHNTLYWYLQNLGQGPELLIRYENEEAVDDSQLPKDRFSAERLKGVDSTLKIQPAELGDSAVYLCASSLGVNPGRGAGELFFGEGSRLTVL.

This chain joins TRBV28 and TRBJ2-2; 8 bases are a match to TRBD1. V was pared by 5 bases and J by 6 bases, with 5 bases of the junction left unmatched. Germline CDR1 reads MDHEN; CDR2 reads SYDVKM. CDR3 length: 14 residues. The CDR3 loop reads CASSPWTGSGELFF. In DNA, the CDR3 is TGTGCCAGCAGTCCATGGACAGGGTCCGGGGAGCTGTTTTTT.

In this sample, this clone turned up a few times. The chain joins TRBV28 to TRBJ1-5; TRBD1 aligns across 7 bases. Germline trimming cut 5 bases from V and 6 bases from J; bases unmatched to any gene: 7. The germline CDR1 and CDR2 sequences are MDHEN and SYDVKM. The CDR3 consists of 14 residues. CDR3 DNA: TGTGCCAGCAGTAGACAGGGAGGAGGTCAGCCCCAGCATTTT. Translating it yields CASSRQGGGQPQHF.

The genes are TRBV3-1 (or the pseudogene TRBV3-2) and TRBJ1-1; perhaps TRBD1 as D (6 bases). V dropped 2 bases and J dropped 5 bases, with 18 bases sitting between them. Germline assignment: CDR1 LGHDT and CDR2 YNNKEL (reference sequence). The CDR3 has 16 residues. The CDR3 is CASSQLPGQTGTEAFF. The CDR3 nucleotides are TGTGCCAGCAGCCAACTCCCCGGACAGACTGGGACTGAAGCTTTCTTT.

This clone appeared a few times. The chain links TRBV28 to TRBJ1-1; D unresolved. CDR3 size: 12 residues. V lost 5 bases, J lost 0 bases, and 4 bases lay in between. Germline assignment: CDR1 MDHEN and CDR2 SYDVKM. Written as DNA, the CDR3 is TGTGCCAGCAGTGGCCTGAACACTGAAGCTTTCTTT. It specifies CASSGLNTEAFF.

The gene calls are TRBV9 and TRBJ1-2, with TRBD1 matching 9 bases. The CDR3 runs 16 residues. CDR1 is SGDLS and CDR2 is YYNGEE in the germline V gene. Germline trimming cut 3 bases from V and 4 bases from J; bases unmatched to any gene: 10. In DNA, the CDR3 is TGTGCCAGCAGCGCGAAAGACACAGGGGGCATCTATGGCTACACCTTC. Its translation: CASSAKDTGGIYGYTF. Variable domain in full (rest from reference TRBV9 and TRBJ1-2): DSGVTQTPKHLITATGQRVTLRCSPRSGDLSVYWYQQSLDQGLQFLIQYYNGEERAKGNILERFSAQQFPDLHSELNLSSLELGDSALYFCASSAKDTGGIYGYTFGSGTRLTVV.

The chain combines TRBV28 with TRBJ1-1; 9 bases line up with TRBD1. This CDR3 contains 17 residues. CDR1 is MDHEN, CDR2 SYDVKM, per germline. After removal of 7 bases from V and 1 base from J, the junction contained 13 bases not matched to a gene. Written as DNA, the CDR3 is TGTGCCAGCAACAAAAGGGGCCAGACAGGGGGGAACACTGAAGCTTTCTTT. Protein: CASNKRGQTGGNTEAFF.

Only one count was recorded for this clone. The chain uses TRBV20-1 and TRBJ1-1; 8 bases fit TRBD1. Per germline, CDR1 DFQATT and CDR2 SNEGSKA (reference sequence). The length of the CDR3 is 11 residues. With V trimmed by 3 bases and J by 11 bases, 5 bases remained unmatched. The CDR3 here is CSARDRVGAFF. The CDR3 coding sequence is TGCAGTGCTAGGGACAGGGTCGGGGCTTTCTTT.

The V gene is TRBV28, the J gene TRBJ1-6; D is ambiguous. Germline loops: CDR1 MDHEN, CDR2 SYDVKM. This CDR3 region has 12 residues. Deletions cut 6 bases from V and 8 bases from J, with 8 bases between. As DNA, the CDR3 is TGTGCCAGCAGCACAAGCGATTCACCCCTCCACTTT. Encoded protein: CASSTSDSPLHF.

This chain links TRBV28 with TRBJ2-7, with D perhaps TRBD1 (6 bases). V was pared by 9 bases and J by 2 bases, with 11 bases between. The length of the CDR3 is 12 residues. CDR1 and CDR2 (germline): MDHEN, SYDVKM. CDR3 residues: CASGTKAYEQYF. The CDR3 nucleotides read TGTGCCAGTGGGACAAAGGCCTACGAGCAGTACTTC.